Listed below are T cell receptor beta chains from one sample, sequenced in a study of cytomegalovirus exposure and HLA in healthy donors. Clones were read by immunoSEQ multiplex PCR, and TCRdb kept only the in-frame ones, dropping some. Recorded for this sample: 130,000 or so clones. The sequencing sample was made of PBMCs. The receptors here all came from a woman younger than 35 in good health and CMV-seronegative. The CDR3 runs from the conserved cysteine through the conserved F or W. The D gene is left open where the match is weak.

v_call	j_call	d_call	cdr3_nt	cdr3_aa
TRBV19	TRBJ1-6	-	TGTGCCAGTCAAATCGGTTCTAATTCACCCCTCCACTTT	CASQIGSNSPLHF
TRBV7-9	TRBJ2-5	TRBD1	TGTGCCAGCAGCTTGGCGACAGGGGGCCAAGAGACCCAGTACTTC	CASSLATGGQETQYF
TRBV6-1	TRBJ1-2	-	TGTGCCAGCAGTGCGACGGGACTCTATGGCTACACCTTC	CASSATGLYGYTF
TRBV25-1	TRBJ2-1	TRBD2	TGTGCCAGCAGTGGAGGGCTAGCGGTTGAGCAGTTCTTC	CASSGGLAVEQFF
TRBV6-5	TRBJ1-2	TRBD1	TGTGCCAGCAGAGGACAGGGGGTCAACTATGGCTACACCTTC	CASRGQGVNYGYTF
TRBV30	TRBJ2-7	TRBD1	TGTGCCTGGGACAGGGGGATGTACGAGCAGTACTTC	CAWDRGMYEQYF
TRBV4-3	TRBJ1-1	-	TGCGCCAGCAGCCCCAAGTCCCAGGTCCCTGAAGCTTTCTTT	CASSPKSQVPEAFF
TRBV30	TRBJ2-5	-	TGTGCCTGGAGGTTGGTTCCGGGACTTCAGTCTTACTTC	CAWRLVPGLQSYF
TRBV11-2	TRBJ2-5	-	TGTGCCAGCAGCCCAGCGGCTATTCTGGAGACCCAGTACTTC	CASSPAAILETQYF
TRBV27	TRBJ1-1	TRBD1	TGTGCCAGCAGTATAACCAGGGGGGACACTGAAGCTTTCTTT	CASSITRGDTEAFF
TRBV6-5	TRBJ2-7	-	TGTGCCAGCAGTTACTCGACGTTATCTTCAGGCGAGCAGTACTTC	CASSYSTLSSGEQYF
TRBV6-5	TRBJ2-2	-	TGTGCCAGCGGGCTGCAGTACAGGTTCGCCGGGGAGCTGTTTTTT	CASGLQYRFAGELFF
TRBV19	TRBJ1-1	TRBD1	TGTGCCAGTGGGACAGGACCGAACACTGAAGCTTTCTTT	CASGTGPNTEAFF
TRBV5-6	TRBJ2-1	TRBD2	TGTGCCAGCAGCCCGGGGACTAGCGGGAGGAATGAGCAGTTCTTC	CASSPGTSGRNEQFF
TRBV6-5	TRBJ2-3	-	TGTGCCAGCAGTTACCGGGACAAATCGGATACGCAGTATTTT	CASSYRDKSDTQYF
TRBV30	TRBJ1-2	-	TGTGCCTGGACAGACAGAGCTAACTATGGCTACACCTTC	CAWTDRANYGYTF
TRBV7-9	TRBJ1-4	-	TGTGCCAGCAGCTTAGGACCGGGACTAGGGGAAAAACTGTTTTTT	CASSLGPGLGEKLFF
TRBV19	TRBJ2-7	TRBD2	TGTGCCAGTATGGGCGGGGGGGACTCCTACGAGCAGTACTTC	CASMGGGDSYEQYF
TRBV4-3	TRBJ2-1	TRBD2	TGCGCCAGCAGCCAAGATGGTGCGGCGGGAGGGAACAATGAGCAGTTCTTC	CASSQDGAAGGNNEQFF
TRBV6-6	TRBJ1-2	-	TGTGCCAGCAGTTACGAGGTTGGGGGCTACACCTTC	CASSYEVGGYTF
TRBV18	TRBJ2-2	TRBD2	TGTGCCAGCTCACCGGGACTAGCGGAGCCTGGCCTAAACACCGGGGAGCTGTTTTTT	CASSPGLAEPGLNTGELFF
TRBV19	TRBJ1-2	TRBD1	TGTGCCAGTAGTATCCGGGACAGGGGAGACTATGGCTACACCTTC	CASSIRDRGDYGYTF
TRBV27	TRBJ2-2	TRBD1	TGTGCCAGCAGTTTGACAGGGGGCTTCACCGGGGAGCTGTTTTTT	CASSLTGGFTGELFF
TRBV10-3	TRBJ2-3	TRBD1	TGTGCCATCAGTAGGACAGGTGATACTAGCACAGATACGCAGTATTTT	CAISRTGDTSTDTQYF
TRBV5-5	TRBJ1-2	-	TGTGCCAGCAGCTTCGGCAGGGCTAACTATGGCTACACCTTC	CASSFGRANYGYTF
TRBV6-1	TRBJ2-6	-	TGTGCCAGCAGCGTGGGGAGCTCTGGGGCCAACGTCCTGACTTTC	CASSVGSSGANVLTF
TRBV5-1	TRBJ2-1	-	TGCGCCAGCAGCTTGAGTGCGGCCCCCTACAATGAGCAGTTCTTC	CASSLSAAPYNEQFF
TRBV7-8	TRBJ1-1	-	TGTGCCAGCAGCTTAGTACGCCGGCCGGGAGCGGGGGCGCGCGCTGAAGCTTTCTTT	CASSLVRRPGAGARAEAFF
TRBV30	TRBJ1-1	-	TGTGCCTGGAGTGGCCATACTGACAGCATAGGGAACACTGAAGCTTTCTTT	CAWSGHTDSIGNTEAFF
TRBV13	TRBJ1-4	-	TGTGCCAGCAGCTTAAGGCAGGGGAGATTTATCGGTGAAAAACTGTTTTTT	CASSLRQGRFIGEKLFF
TRBV28	TRBJ2-7	TRBD2	TGTGCCAGCAGCCCGAGCGCTAGCGGGTGGAGCTCCTACGAGCAGTACTTC	CASSPSASGWSSYEQYF
TRBV18	TRBJ1-1	-	TGTGCCAGCTCACTGTCGTACAGGGTCACTGAAGCTTTCTTT	CASSLSYRVTEAFF
TRBV27	TRBJ2-3	-	TGTGCCAGCAGTTTAGCGGCTAGAGGCACAGATACGCAGTATTTT	CASSLAARGTDTQYF
TRBV27	TRBJ1-2	-	TGTGCCAGCAGTTCCCGATGGGGGGGGGCGAACTATGGCTACACCTTC	CASSSRWGGANYGYTF
TRBV5-8	TRBJ2-5	TRBD1	TGTGCCAGCAGTAGACCGGGACAGGGTCAAGAGACCCAGTACTTC	CASSRPGQGQETQYF
TRBV12-5	TRBJ2-1	TRBD2	TGTGCTAGTGGTGAGGGGACTAGCGGGAGTAATGAGCAGTTCTTC	CASGEGTSGSNEQFF
TRBV7-2	TRBJ2-4	-	TGTGCCAGCAGCTTCGAGACAGGTCTAAACATTCAGTACTTC	CASSFETGLNIQYF
TRBV19	TRBJ1-1	-	TGTGCCAGTAGTATAGTTGGGAGGTTGGGCACTGAAGCTTTCTTT	CASSIVGRLGTEAFF
TRBV30	TRBJ1-1	-	TGTGCCTGGAGTCGAAGGCGGGACACTGAAGCTTTCTTT	CAWSRRRDTEAFF
TRBV28	TRBJ2-1	-	TGTGCCAGCAGCTTCCAGGGGCACCACAATGAGCAGTTCTTC	CASSFQGHHNEQFF
TRBV18	TRBJ1-1	TRBD1	TGTGCCAGCTCACGGGGACAGTCGGTCCAGGGTGAAGCTTTCTTT	CASSRGQSVQGEAFF
TRBV25-1	TRBJ1-6	-	TGTGCCAGCAGTGAATTTCCGGGAACCCTCCACTTT	CASSEFPGTLHF
TRBV6-5	TRBJ1-2	TRBD1	TGTGCCAGCACGACAGGGTCCCTTGGCTACACCTTC	CASTTGSLGYTF
TRBV7-3	TRBJ2-3	-	TGTGCCAGCAGCTTGGGGAGTAGCACAGATACGCAGTATTTT	CASSLGSSTDTQYF
TRBV11-2	TRBJ2-3	TRBD2	TGTGCCAGCAGCTTAACTAGCGGGAGGGCAACAGATACGCAGTATTTT	CASSLTSGRATDTQYF
TRBV5-1	TRBJ2-2	-	TGCGCCAGCAATATTGGACAGTTGAACACCGGGGAGCTGTTTTTT	CASNIGQLNTGELFF
TRBV10-1	TRBJ1-1	-	TGCGCCAGCAGCCAGAACCGGGACACTGAAGCTTTCTTT	CASSQNRDTEAFF
TRBV6-5	TRBJ1-2	-	TGTGCCAGCAGTTACGGCTCAGGGCAGGGCTATGGCTACACCTTC	CASSYGSGQGYGYTF
TRBV6-1	TRBJ2-3	-	TGTGCCAGCAGTGGGGGGGAAACAGATACGCAGTATTTT	CASSGGETDTQYF
TRBV2	TRBJ2-3	-	TGTGCCAGCAGTGAAGTTGAAGGGGTTTGGGGCACAGATACGCAGTATTTT	CASSEVEGVWGTDTQYF
TRBV7-7	TRBJ2-2	TRBD2	TGTGCCAGCAGTATATTAGCGGGAGCCGGGGAGCTGTTTTTT	CASSILAGAGELFF
TRBV7-2	TRBJ1-4	-	TGTGCCAGCAGCCGTTCAACTAATGAAAAACTGTTTTTT	CASSRSTNEKLFF
TRBV6-1	TRBJ2-7	-	TGTGCCAGCAGTGAAGGAACAGACTATTACCGCTACGAGCAGTACTTC	CASSEGTDYYRYEQYF
TRBV10-3	TRBJ1-1	TRBD1	TGTGCCATCAGTGAGTCGGGGATGGGGACAGTAAAAAGTCATCATATGAACACTGAAGCTTTCTTT	CAISESGMGTVKSHHMNTEAFF
TRBV11-2	TRBJ1-3	-	TGTGCCAGCAGCTTAGTAGCCGGGGTTGGAAACACCATATATTTT	CASSLVAGVGNTIYF
TRBV19	TRBJ2-1	TRBD2	TGTGCCAGTAGCGGGTCAGCGGGAGGGCGTCGGTCATATGAGCAGTTCTTC	CASSGSAGGRRSYEQFF
TRBV2	TRBJ1-1	-	TGTGCCAGCAGTGGGGGGCAGCGGAACACTGAAGCTTTCTTT	CASSGGQRNTEAFF
TRBV6-1	TRBJ2-2	-	TGTGCCAGCAGTGAAGCAGTGGGCAGGGATTTTAACACCGGGGAGCTGTTTTTT	CASSEAVGRDFNTGELFF
TRBV5-1	TRBJ1-5	TRBD1	TGCGCCAGCTTCCCGGACAGGGAGAATCAGCCCCAGCATTTT	CASFPDRENQPQHF
TRBV29-1	TRBJ1-2	-	TGCAGCGTTGAAGGGGCCTTTATAGGAGGGAACTATGGCTACACCTTC	CSVEGAFIGGNYGYTF